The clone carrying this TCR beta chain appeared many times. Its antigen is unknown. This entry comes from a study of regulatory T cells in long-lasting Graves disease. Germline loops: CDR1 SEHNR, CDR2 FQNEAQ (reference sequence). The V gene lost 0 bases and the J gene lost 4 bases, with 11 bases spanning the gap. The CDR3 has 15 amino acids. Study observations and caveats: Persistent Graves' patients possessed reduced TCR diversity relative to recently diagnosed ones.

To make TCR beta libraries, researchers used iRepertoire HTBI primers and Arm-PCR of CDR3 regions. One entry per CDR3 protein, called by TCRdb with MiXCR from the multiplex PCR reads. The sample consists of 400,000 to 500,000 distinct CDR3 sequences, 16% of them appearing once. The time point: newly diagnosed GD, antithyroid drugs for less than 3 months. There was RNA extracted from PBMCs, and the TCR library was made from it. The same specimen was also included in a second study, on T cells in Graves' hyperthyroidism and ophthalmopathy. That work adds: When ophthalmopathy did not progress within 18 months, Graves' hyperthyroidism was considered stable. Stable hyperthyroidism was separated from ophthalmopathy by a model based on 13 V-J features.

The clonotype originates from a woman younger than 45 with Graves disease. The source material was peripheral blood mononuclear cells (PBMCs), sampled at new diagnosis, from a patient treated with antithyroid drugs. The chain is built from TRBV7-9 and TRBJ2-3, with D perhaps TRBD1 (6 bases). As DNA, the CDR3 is TGTGCCAGCAGCTTAGCGGGAGCAGGGGCAGATACGCAGTATTTT. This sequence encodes CASSLAGAGADTQYF.